Included here is one TCR beta chain sequence, with context. This CDR3 has 13 residues. V lost 3 bases, J lost 6 bases, and 12 bases lay in between. The data derive from a study of blood T cell repertoires in COVID-19. Study-level background: COVID-19 samples, acute and convalescent, were from the United States, Italy and Spain. Nucleic acid was either cDNA or gDNA, and it came from T cells, B-cell-depleted T cells, or PBMCs.

As originally analysed: It was from reference gene primer amplification that nucleated cell counts were estimated. Profiled with immunoSEQ multiplex PCR; TCRdb holds only in-frame clones, not every one. That table furnishes V, J and clone size, whereas the DNA furnished D and trimming. The table shows about 270,000 clones, with about 88% occurring only once. This chain uses TRBV12-3 or TRBV12-4 with TRBJ2-7; TRBD1 might be the D (5 bases). The sequence derives from a man between 60 and 70 years old who had recovered from COVID-19. The sequenced material came from peripheral blood. The CDR3 region is CASSFGHHFEQYF. As DNA, the CDR3 is TGTGCCAGCAGTTTTGGACACCACTTCGAGCAGTACTTC.